The 26 T cell receptor beta chains reported below all come from one sample, sequenced in a study of neurological immune-mediated disorders (dated by TCRdb to the late 2010s). The protocol used for the library was 5' RACE. The instrument was an Illumina HiSeq 2500. The public reads were quality trimmed at Q25 with fastp and then assembled into clones with MiXCR by TCRdb, keeping productive beta chains. Each CDR3 protein appears once, grouped with its most common genes and DNA. The sample table contains about 50,000 distinct CDR3 sequences; only one count was recorded for roughly 7.7% of them. The ten largest clones take up 1.9% of the sample. Interpreted using the paper, the time point label stands for: longitudinal time-point 3. What was sequenced was PBMCs. The origin of the receptors is a woman in her thirties or forties in good health.

This clonotype was seen many times. The rearrangement links TRBV4-1 to TRBJ2-1; 7 nucleotides match TRBD2. Germline CDR1 and CDR2: MGHRA and YSYEKL. This CDR3 is 16 amino acids long. The V gene end was trimmed by 7 bases and the J gene end by 2 bases; junction bases not matched to a gene: 11. CDR3 residues: CASKQIQAGTYNEQFF. The CDR3, as DNA: TGCGCCAGCAAGCAGATACAAGCGGGGACCTACAATGAGCAGTTCTTC.

At least ten counts were recorded for this clonotype. V is TRBV5-1 and J is TRBJ2-3; 10 nucleotides align to TRBD2. The CDR3 spans 15 residues. With 2 bases clipped from V and 7 bases from J, the junction kept 7 bases outside the gene matches. Germline values: CDR1 SGHRS, CDR2 YFSETQ. The CDR3 DNA follows: TGCGCCAGCAGCTTCTCCGGGACTAGCGAATATACGCAGTATTTT. Its protein is CASSFSGTSEYTQYF.

This clonotype has a count of ten or more. One junction end disagrees with the germline gene, perhaps due to a read error. V is TRBV5-1 and J is TRBJ2-5; TRBD2 matches 15 bases. The CDR3 loop spans 15 amino acids. CDR1 and CDR2 from the germline V gene are SGHRS and YFSETQ. The CDR3 sequence: CASSDNPGLAGGQDF. The DNA for the CDR3 is TGCGCCAGCAGCGACAATCCTGGACTAGCGGGGGGGCAGGACTTC.

The chain carries TRBV20-1 and TRBJ2-1, with 8 bases identical to TRBD2. CDR1 is DFQATT and CDR2 is SNEGSKA in the germline V gene (reference sequence). V gave up 2 bases and J gave up 2 bases; unmatched junction bases: 5. This CDR3 contains 15 residues. The CDR3 here is CSARPSGRTYNEQFF. DNA for the CDR3: TGCAGTGCTAGACCCAGCGGGAGAACCTACAATGAGCAGTTCTTC.

The sample holds a few counts of this clonotype. V gene TRBV6-1 combines with J gene TRBJ1-1; possible D gene TRBD1, 5 bases. This CDR3 spans 14 amino acids. V was clipped by 6 bases and J by 6 bases, with 17 bases between them. Germline V gene sequence: CDR1 MNHNS, CDR2 SASEGT. The CDR3 spells CASRVGEGVAEAFF. CDR3 nucleotides: TGTGCCAGCAGGGTAGGGGAGGGTGTAGCTGAAGCTTTCTTT.

This clonotype has at least ten counts. The chain has TRBV14 and TRBJ2-7; TRBD2 aligns across 10 bases. The V gene's germline CDR1 is SGHDN and CDR2 FVKESK. Trimming at V came to 5 bases and at J to 7 bases, leaving 11 bases not matched to a gene. This CDR3 region has 15 residues. The CDR3 sequence: CASSALLAGVGEQYF. The CDR3 nucleotides are TGTGCCAGCAGCGCCCTGCTAGCGGGGGTCGGGGAGCAGTACTTC.

This clonotype occurred many times. The CDR3 DNA follows: TGTGCCAGCATTCCCAGCGGGAGCTCCTACAATGAGCAGTTCTTC. As protein: CASIPSGSSYNEQFF. The J gene is TRBJ2-1, the V gene TRBV6-5; 8 bases are a match to TRBD2. The CDR3 loop spans 15 amino acids. The germline gives CDR1 MNHEY, CDR2 SVGAGI. With 7 bases clipped from V and 0 bases from J, the junction kept 5 bases outside the gene matches.

The sample holds many counts of this clonotype. The chain joins TRBV10-3 to TRBJ1-2; D might be TRBD1 (6 bases). V lost 5 bases to trimming and J lost 7 bases, with 17 bases between them. Germline V gives CDR1 ENHRY, CDR2 SYGVKD. The CDR3 loop spans 14 amino acids. The CDR3 loop reads CAISLNRELGGYTF. CDR3 DNA: TGTGCCATCAGTCTCAACAGGGAATTAGGTGGCTACACCTTC.

This clonotype was seen many times. The chain joins TRBV6-2 or TRBV6-3 to TRBJ2-7; D is ambiguous. Germline V lookup: CDR1 MNHEY, CDR2 SVGEGT. The CDR3 loop spans 12 amino acids. V was clipped by 5 bases and J by 2 bases, with 7 bases between them. CDR3 sequence (DNA): TGTGCCAGCAGTCTCTCAACCTACGAGCAGTACTTC. Its translation is CASSLSTYEQYF.

This clonotype has a count of ten or more. The CDR3 here is CASSYSYRGATNEKLFF. The CDR3 nucleotides read TGTGCCAGCAGTTACTCGTACAGAGGGGCAACTAATGAAAAACTGTTTTTT. The rearrangement joins TRBV6-5 to TRBJ1-4, with D possibly TRBD1 on 5 matching bases. Trimming stripped 0 bases from V and 0 bases from J, with 11 bases between. The CDR3 runs 17 residues. The germline V gene encodes CDR1 MNHEY and CDR2 SVGAGI.

With respect to this clonotype: This may come from a read error, since a much larger clone is one base off. The V and J genes are TRBV20-1 and TRBJ1-1, with 9 bases that match TRBD1. J lost 1 base, V lost 5 bases, and 5 bases had no gene match. CDR1 is DFQATT and CDR2 is SNEGSKA in the germline V gene (reference sequence). CDR3 size: 14 residues. The CDR3 DNA follows: TGCAGTGCTTACCTGACAGGGGGGAACACTGAAGCTTTCTTT. This sequence encodes CSAYLTGGNTEAFF.

This clonotype was seen repeatedly, ten times or more. The chain carries TRBV20-1 and TRBJ2-3; 7 nucleotides align to TRBD1. V lost 5 bases, J lost 3 bases, and 14 bases stayed unmatched. The CDR3 sequence is 16 residues long. The germline CDR1 and CDR2 sequences are DFQATT and SNEGSKA (reference sequence). The CDR3 nucleotides read TGCAGTGCTCCGGTGGGTCGGACAGGCCCTACAGATACGCAGTATTTT. This encodes CSAPVGRTGPTDTQYF.

This clonotype was counted ten times or more. The chain couples TRBV6-5 to TRBJ1-3, with D hard to call. V shed 0 bases and J shed 4 bases, with 13 bases lying between them. The CDR3 extends over 16 amino acids. The V gene's germline CDR1 is MNHEY and CDR2 SVGAGI. CDR3 DNA sequence: TGTGCCAGCAGTTACTCGAACCAAGCTCCGGGAAACACCATATATTTT. This codes for CASSYSNQAPGNTIYF.

This clonotype was counted ten times or more. The chain links TRBV24-1 to TRBJ2-1; 9 nucleotides align to TRBD1. This CDR3 has 17 residues. With 4 bases clipped from V and 1 base from J, the junction kept 7 bases outside the gene matches. The germline V gene has CDR1 KGHDR and CDR2 SFDVKD. The CDR3 reads CATSDGTGLGSYNEQFF. CDR3 sequence (DNA): TGTGCCACCAGTGACGGGACAGGGCTGGGGTCCTACAATGAGCAGTTCTTC.

Ten or more counts support this clonotype. This chain uses TRBV5-1 with TRBJ1-1, with D perhaps TRBD1 (6 bases). This CDR3 is 13 amino acids long. Trimming shortened V by 0 bases and J by 3 bases, and 6 bases separated the two germline ends. Germline CDR1 SGHRS, CDR2 YFSETQ. The CDR3 sequence: CASSLAGDTEAFF. The DNA for the CDR3 is TGCGCCAGCAGCTTGGCAGGGGACACTGAAGCTTTCTTT.

Many counts were recorded for this clonotype. The J gene is TRBJ1-1, the V gene TRBV4-1, with 8 positions matching TRBD1. V lost 5 bases and J lost 10; bases outside the gene matches: 18. Germline lookup yields CDR1 MGHRA and CDR2 YSYEKL. The CDR3 covers 16 residues. The CDR3 spells CASSSTGGKDWSTAFF. Written as DNA, the CDR3 is TGCGCCAGCAGCTCTACAGGGGGAAAGGACTGGTCGACAGCTTTCTTT.

In its sample, this clonotype was seen many times. The V gene is TRBV5-1, the J gene TRBJ2-1; D is unresolved. Germline V CDR1 and CDR2: SGHRS, YFSETQ. This CDR3 region has 14 residues. The V end was cut by 6 bases, the J end by 10 bases, with 20 bases between. The CDR3 nucleotides read TGCGCCAGCAAGTCAGGTGGCGGCCGGAACGAGCAGTTCTTC. This sequence encodes CASKSGGGRNEQFF.

The sample holds many counts of this clonotype. The V and J genes are TRBV5-1 and TRBJ2-6; D may be TRBD2 (6 bases). CDR1 is SGHRS and CDR2 is YFSETQ in the germline V gene. V dropped 4 bases and J dropped 5 bases, with 19 bases sitting between them. There are 17 residues in the CDR3. CDR3 nucleotide sequence: TGCGCCAGCAGCGGAAACCGGGGCGGAGGGTGGGCCAACGTCCTGACTTTC. This sequence encodes CASSGNRGGGWANVLTF.

A note on this clonotype: At one end, the junction sequence differs from germline, possibly due to a read error. The genes are TRBV4-3 and TRBJ2-3; TRBD2 is a possible D gene (7 bases). From germline, CDR1 is LGHNA and CDR2 YSLEER. This CDR3 contains 15 residues. The CDR3 DNA reads as TGCGACAGCAGCCAAGGCGGGGGCAGCACAGATACGCAATATTTT. Translating gives CDSSQGGGSTDTQYF.

This clonotype was observed at least ten times. DNA of the CDR3: TGTGCCAGCAGCCCGATGGGGTTCTATGGCTACACCTTC. Translating gives CASSPMGFYGYTF. The chain uses TRBV12-3 or TRBV12-4 and TRBJ1-2, with D hard to call. There are 13 residues in the CDR3. V lost 6 bases and J lost 4, with 12 bases in between.

This clonotype has ten or more counts. One end of the junction varies from germline; a read error may be responsible. This sequence joins TRBV6-5 and TRBJ2-5; 7 nucleotides agree with TRBD1. Germline CDR1 is MNHEY and CDR2 is SVGAGI. This CDR3 has 14 residues. This CDR3 reads CVSSYGTAQETQYF. DNA of the CDR3: TGTGTCAGCAGTTACGGGACAGCCCAAGAGACCCAGTACTTC.

The table lists this clonotype with a few counts. This sequence may be a read error, since a much larger clone differs from it by one base. The V and J genes are TRBV3-1 and TRBJ1-1; 7 bases match TRBD1. The CDR3 is 14 residues long. The germline gives CDR1 LGHDT, CDR2 YNNKEL (reference sequence). The CDR3 reads CASSRRDSNTDAFF. In nucleotides, the CDR3 is TGTGCCAGCAGCCGAAGGGACAGTAACACTGACGCTTTCTTT.

This clonotype has ten or more counts. The rearrangement links TRBV20-1 to TRBJ1-5; possible D gene TRBD1, 6 bases. V lost 0 bases to trimming and J lost 4 bases, with 10 bases between them. This CDR3 is built from 14 residues. The germline V gene encodes CDR1 DFQATT and CDR2 SNEGSKA (reference sequence). The CDR3 DNA follows: TGCAGTGCTAGAGAGGGGCAGGGGAATCAGCCCCAGCATTTT. Its protein product is CSAREGQGNQPQHF.

The table lists this clonotype with a count of one. The chain carries TRBV19 and TRBJ1-5, with unresolved D. The CDR3 totals 13 residues. Germline CDR1 is LNHDA and CDR2 is SQIVND (reference sequence). Trimming cost V 7 bases and J 6 bases, with 13 bases left between them. The CDR3 here is CASIKGGGQPQHF. CDR3 DNA: TGTGCCAGTATCAAGGGTGGAGGTCAGCCCCAGCATTTT. Using reference TRBV19 and TRBJ1-5 for the parts outside the CDR3, the full variable domain is DGGITQSPKYLFRKEGQNVTLSCEQNLNHDAMYWYRQDPGQGLRLIYYSQIVNDFQKGDIAEGYSVSREKKESFPLTVTSAQKNPTAFYLCASIKGGGQPQHFGDGTRLSIL.

This clonotype was found many times. The chain uses TRBV10-3 and TRBJ1-2, with D unclear. Germline loops: CDR1 ENHRY, CDR2 SYGVKD. The CDR3 has 13 residues. V dropped 6 bases and J dropped 1 base, with 9 bases sitting between them. The DNA for the CDR3 is TGTGCCATCAGCGAAAGGCATAACTATGGCTACACCTTC. Its protein is CAISERHNYGYTF.

This clonotype was observed a handful of times. This may come from a read error, since a much larger clone is one base off. This chain joins TRBV7-2 and TRBJ2-3, with D uncertain. Germline lookup yields CDR1 SGHTA and CDR2 FQGNSA. The CDR3 sequence is 11 residues long. The CDR3, as DNA: TGTGCCAGCAGCTTTTCAGATACGCGGTATTTT. This translates into CASSFSDTRYF.